These 10 T cell receptor beta chains share one sample of origin, sequenced in a study of T cells in Graves' hyperthyroidism and ophthalmopathy. The source material, RNA transcripts, was used to amplify TCR beta CDR3 regions. The HTBI primer set served for first-round RT-PCR of the TCR CDR3. TCRdb re-called the multiplex PCR reads with MiXCR, one entry per CDR3 protein. This sample has roughly 98,000 distinct CDR3 sequences, with around 42% found just once. Sequenced sample: peripheral blood or thyroid tissue (not recorded which). The source of these receptors is a woman in her twenties or thirties with Graves' hyperthyroidism.

This clonotype was seen many times. The chain recombines TRBV3-1 with TRBJ1-6; D call uncertain. Per germline, CDR1 LGHDT and CDR2 YNNKEL (reference sequence). Deletions cut 3 bases from V and 6 bases from J, with 15 bases between. This CDR3 spans 16 amino acids. The CDR3 is CASSHGRVPLNSPLHF. In nucleotides, the CDR3 is TGTGCCAGCAGCCACGGACGCGTACCACTTAATTCACCCCTCCACTTT.

Many counts were recorded for this clonotype. CDR3 sequence reads: CASSSRGPWTGELFF. The CDR3 DNA sequence: TGTGCCAGCAGCTCACGCGGACCTTGGACCGGGGAGCTGTTTTTT. The V gene is TRBV7-9, the J gene TRBJ2-2; the D is unclear. CDR1 SEHNR and CDR2 FQNEAQ come from the germline V gene (reference sequence). The CDR3 is 15 residues long. V lost 4 bases and J lost 5, with 14 bases in between.

This clonotype was observed at least ten times. The chain is built from TRBV5-6 and TRBJ1-5; TRBD1 matches at 9 bases. Losses at the gene ends were 1 base for V and 7 bases for J; bases not matched to a gene: 12. The CDR3 is 17 residues long. Per germline, CDR1 SGHDT and CDR2 YYEEEE. CDR3 protein: CASSLTGTGLLSQPQHF. The CDR3 nucleotides read TGTGCCAGCAGCTTGACCGGGACAGGGCTTTTATCCCAGCCCCAGCATTTT. Using reference TRBV5-6 and TRBJ1-5 for the parts outside the CDR3, the full variable domain is DAGVTQSPTHLIKTRGQQVTLRCSPKSGHDTVSWYQQALGQGPQFIFQYYEEEERQRGNFPDRFSGHQFPNYSSELNVNALLLGDSALYLCASSLTGTGLLSQPQHFGDGTRLSIL.

The chain couples TRBV10-3 to TRBJ2-7; the D gene is possibly TRBD1 (6 bases). V shed 6 bases and J shed 5 bases, with 17 bases lying between them. CDR3 length equals 14 residues. Germline CDR1 reads ENHRY; CDR2 reads SYGVKD. This CDR3 is CAIRYQGIGHEQYF. For the CDR3, the DNA is TGTGCCATCAGATACCAGGGGATCGGGCACGAGCAGTACTTC.

In its sample, this clonotype was seen a few times. Germline and junction disagree at one end, which may indicate a read error. The rearrangement uses TRBV7-2 and TRBJ2-7, with TRBD2 identical over 12 bases. CDR3 size: 15 residues. Germline CDR1 and CDR2: SGHTA and FQGNSA. The CDR3 reads CASSPPGLAGYEQYF. The CDR3, as DNA: TGCGCCAGCAGCCCCCCGGGACTAGCGGGTTACGAGCAGTACTTC.

Ten or more counts support this clonotype. The chain combines TRBV20-1 with TRBJ2-7; 9 positions match TRBD1. V gave up 5 bases and J gave up 5 bases; unmatched junction bases: 10. The CDR3 is 14 residues long. The germline V gene encodes CDR1 DFQATT and CDR2 SNEGSKA (reference sequence). The CDR3 DNA follows: TGCAGTGCTGACCGGGACAGGGTGACCGACGAGCAGTACTTC. Protein: CSADRDRVTDEQYF.

In nucleotides, the CDR3 is TGCAGTGCCCAGAGGGGCAGCCAACGGGACTTCTATGGCTACACCTTC. It translates to CSAQRGSQRDFYGYTF. The chain carries TRBV20-1 and TRBJ1-2, with D possibly TRBD1 on 5 matching bases. Germline assignment: CDR1 DFQATT and CDR2 SNEGSKA (reference sequence). The CDR3 is 16 residues long. Trimming stripped 6 bases from V and 4 bases from J, with 24 bases between.

For this clonotype: A read error may account for a junction end that differs from germline. CDR3 bases: TGTGCCAGCAGCTTAGCTCGGGACACCGCTTTCTTC. As protein: CASSLARDTAFF. The gene calls are TRBV7-9 and TRBJ2-7; tentatively, D is TRBD1 (6 bases). The CDR3 sequence is 12 residues long. Germline-derived CDR1 and CDR2 are SEHNR and FQNEAQ (reference sequence).

This clonotype appeared many times. The chain recombines TRBV6-5 with TRBJ1-5, with D hard to call. The V end was cut by 5 bases, the J end by 3 bases, with 11 bases between. The CDR3 extends over 14 amino acids. Germline V gene data show CDR1 as MNHEY and CDR2 as SVGAGI. The CDR3 nucleotides read TGTGCCAGCAGTCGCCCTTATCCCAATCAGCCCCAGCATTTT. This codes for CASSRPYPNQPQHF.

The sample holds many counts of this clonotype. DNA of the CDR3: TGTGCCAGCAGTTTGGGCCAAGTGGGACAAGGGTACGAGCAGTACTTC. It encodes CASSLGQVGQGYEQYF. The chain couples TRBV6-6 to TRBJ2-7, with D tentatively TRBD1 (6 bases). CDR3 size: 16 residues. CDR1 is MNHNY and CDR2 is SVGAGI in the germline V gene (reference sequence). V shed 4 bases and J shed 4 bases, with 20 bases lying between them.